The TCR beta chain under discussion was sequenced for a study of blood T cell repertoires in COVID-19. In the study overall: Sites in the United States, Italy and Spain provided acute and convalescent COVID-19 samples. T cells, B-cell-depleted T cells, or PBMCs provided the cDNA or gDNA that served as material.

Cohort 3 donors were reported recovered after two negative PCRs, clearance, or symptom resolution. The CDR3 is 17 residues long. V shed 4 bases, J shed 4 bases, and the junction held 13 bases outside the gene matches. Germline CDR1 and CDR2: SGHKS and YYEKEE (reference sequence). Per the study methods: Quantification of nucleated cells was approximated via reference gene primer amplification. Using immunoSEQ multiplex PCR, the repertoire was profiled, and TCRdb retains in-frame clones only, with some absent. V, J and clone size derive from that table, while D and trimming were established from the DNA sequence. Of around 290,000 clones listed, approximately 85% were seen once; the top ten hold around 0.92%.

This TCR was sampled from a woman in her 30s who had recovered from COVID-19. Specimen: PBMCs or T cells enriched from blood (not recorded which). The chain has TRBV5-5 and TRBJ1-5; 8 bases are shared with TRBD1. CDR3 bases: TGTGCCAGCAGCCCAGGTGGCCGGACAGGGAGGAATCAGCCCCAGCATTTT. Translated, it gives CASSPGGRTGRNQPQHF.